The 10 T cell receptor beta chains below were found in one sample sequenced in a study of blood T cell repertoires in COVID-19. Only in-frame clones appear in the TCRdb table, and some are missing; sequencing was by immunoSEQ multiplex PCR. Of around 320,000 clones detected, roughly nine tenths appear once; the ten largest clones hold 11%. Material for sequencing was peripheral blood. These receptor sequences come from a woman in her thirties with COVID-19, enrolled during active disease.

Only one count was recorded for this clone. This chain connects TRBV10-3 to TRBJ1-5; 8 bases align to TRBD1. Per germline, CDR1 ENHRY and CDR2 SYGVKD. The trim removed 4 bases at V and 6 bases at J, leaving 5 bases unmatched. CDR3 length: 14 residues. The CDR3 sequence is CAISVSGGGQPQHF. The CDR3 DNA sequence: TGTGCCATCAGTGTATCAGGGGGCGGTCAGCCCCAGCATTTT.

The chain employs TRBV6-5 and TRBJ1-4; the match to TRBD1 covers 11 bases. This CDR3 comprises 16 residues. Losses at the gene ends were 4 bases for V and 5 bases for J; bases not matched to a gene: 6. Germline V gene lookup returns CDR1 MNHEY and CDR2 SVGAGI. CDR3 residues: CASSSTGQGDNEKLFF. In DNA, the CDR3 is TGTGCCAGCAGTTCTACGGGACAGGGGGACAATGAAAAACTGTTTTTT.

This chain connects TRBV3-1 (or the pseudogene TRBV3-2) to TRBJ1-5, with D possibly being TRBD1 (6 bases). CDR3 length equals 14 residues. Trimming took off 4 bases at V and 5 bases at J, with 12 bases between the two ends. The germline CDR1 and CDR2 sequences are LGHDT and YNNKEL (reference sequence). The CDR3 DNA is TGTGCCAGCAGCCCGACAGGCTATCATCAGCCCCAGCATTTT. Translated: CASSPTGYHQPQHF.

This chain connects TRBV2 to TRBJ2-1, with 7 bases lining up with TRBD2. Germline CDR1 reads SNHLY; CDR2 reads FYNNEI. The CDR3 extends over 15 amino acids. V was pared by 8 bases and J by 6 bases, with 13 bases of the junction left unmatched. The CDR3 DNA is TGTGCCAGCGGACGAACCGGGACGGGGGGCAATGAGCAGTTCTTC. This sequence encodes CASGRTGTGGNEQFF.

The gene calls are TRBV7-8 and TRBJ1-2, with 7 positions matching TRBD1. The J segment lost 3 bases and the V segment lost 4 bases, leaving 8 bases of the junction unmatched. Germline V lookup: CDR1 SGHVS, CDR2 FQNEAQ. This CDR3 has 15 amino acids. CDR3 residues: CASSSDTDRDYGYTF. Written as DNA, the CDR3 is TGTGCCAGCAGCTCCGATACCGACAGGGACTATGGCTACACCTTC.

This sequence joins TRBV5-6 and TRBJ1-2; D gene ambiguous. V lost 0 bases and J 8 bases, leaving 14 bases between the germline ends. Germline V lookup: CDR1 SGHDT, CDR2 YYEEEE. The CDR3 totals 14 residues. This CDR3 reads CASSLDTVVRGYTF. CDR3 DNA sequence: TGTGCCAGCAGCTTGGATACGGTGGTTCGCGGCTACACCTTC.

In its sample, this clone was seen once. The V gene is TRBV6-6, the J gene TRBJ2-5; D is perhaps TRBD1 (6 bases). The length of the CDR3 is 13 residues. Germline lookup yields CDR1 MNHNY and CDR2 SVGAGI (reference sequence). V dropped 7 bases and J dropped 1 base, with 10 bases sitting between them. The CDR3 nucleotides read TGTGCCAGCACCAAGACAGGCCAAGAGACCCAGTACTTC. The encoded protein is CASTKTGQETQYF.

V is TRBV11-2 and J is TRBJ1-2; TRBD1 matches at 10 bases. Germline V gene data show CDR1 as SGHAT and CDR2 as FQNNGV. The trim removed 5 bases at V and 4 bases at J, leaving 7 bases unmatched. The CDR3 extends over 15 amino acids. The CDR3: CASSRRGQGLYGYTF. CDR3 sequence (DNA): TGTGCCAGCAGCCGTAGGGGACAGGGGCTCTATGGCTACACCTTC.

The genes are TRBV21-1 and TRBJ1-2; the D call TRBD1 from the table was never checked on the DNA. TRBV21-1 represents a pseudogene. CDR3 length: 15 residues. The CDR3 protein is CASSKVITGGRGYTF. CDR3 DNA sequence: TGTGCCAGCAGCAAAGTAATCACAGGGGGTAGGGGCTACACCTTC.

In its sample, this clone was seen once. The J gene is TRBJ2-7, the V gene TRBV6-5; the D is unclear. Germline V gene lookup returns CDR1 MNHEY and CDR2 SVGAGI. With 6 bases removed from V and 6 bases from J, the gap between germline ends came to 15 bases. The CDR3 is 13 residues long. DNA of the CDR3: TGTGCCAGCAGGATCGACTCCTCGGTCGAGCAGTACTTC. Translation: CASRIDSSVEQYF.